One and the same sample provided the 24 T cell receptor beta chains below, sequenced in a study of control samples from healthy donors and cancer patients. Profiled with immunoSEQ multiplex PCR; TCRdb holds only in-frame clones, not every one. This sample has 60,000 to 75,000 clones, with more than 70% found just once. The sample comprised PBMCs. The source of these receptors is a man in his fifties or sixties with colorectal cancer.

This rearrangement joins TRBV7-2 to TRBJ2-2; D perhaps matches TRBD1 (5 bases). Trimming took off 0 bases at V and 6 bases at J, with 11 bases between the two ends. There are 15 residues in the CDR3. Germline assignment: CDR1 SGHTA and CDR2 FQGNSA. In DNA, the CDR3 is TGTGCCAGCAGCTTAGCTCCTGCAGGGCCCGGGGAGCTGTTTTTT. This gives the protein CASSLAPAGPGELFF.

This clone was counted only a few times. The V and J genes are TRBV7-9 and TRBJ2-1, with D maybe TRBD2 (5 bases). The germline CDR1 and CDR2 sequences are SEHNR and FQNEAQ (reference sequence). The CDR3 is made up of 15 amino acids. The V end was cut by 5 bases, the J end by 7 bases, with 18 bases between. Here the CDR3 reads CASSTPRRFGNEQFF. The CDR3 region has the DNA TGTGCCAGCAGCACTCCTAGGAGGTTCGGGAATGAGCAGTTCTTC.

This clone was found once. V and J are TRBV3-1 (or the pseudogene TRBV3-2) and TRBJ2-7; 13 bases line up with TRBD2. Germline-derived CDR1 and CDR2 are LGHDT and YNNKEL (reference sequence). J gave up 4 bases and V 4 bases, and 1 base lay outside the gene matches. The CDR3 extends over 14 amino acids. The CDR3 nucleotides are TGTGCCAGCAGCCGGACTAGCGGGGGATACGAGCAGTACTTC. Its protein product is CASSRTSGGYEQYF.

The V and J genes are TRBV5-5 and TRBJ2-1; the match to TRBD1 covers 8 bases. V was clipped by 3 bases and J by 15 bases; unmatched bases: 11. Germline assignment: CDR1 SGHKS and CDR2 YYEKEE (reference sequence). The CDR3 consists of 13 residues. CDR3 DNA: TGTGCCAGCAGCTCATTACAGGGGGTCTGGCTGTTCTTC. As protein: CASSSLQGVWLFF.

This clone has more than one count but fewer than ten. The junction departs from germline at one end; a sequencing error may be responsible. The chain has TRBV7-9 and TRBJ1-6; D is unclear. The germline V gene has CDR1 SEHNR and CDR2 FQNEAQ (reference sequence). The CDR3 totals 12 residues. For the CDR3, the DNA is TGTGCCAGCAGCGGATTGATTTCAACCCTCCACTTT. This sequence encodes CASSGLISTLHF.

The V and J genes are TRBV5-4 and TRBJ2-6, with no clear D. The CDR3 totals 18 residues. Per germline, CDR1 SGHNT and CDR2 YYREEE (reference sequence). Trimming took 0 bases from V and 1 from J, leaving 14 bases between them. CDR3 residues: CASSLEQTLTSGANVLTF. Written as DNA, the CDR3 is TGTGCCAGCAGCTTGGAACAAACACTAACTTCTGGGGCCAACGTCCTGACTTTC.

The rearrangement joins TRBV4-3 to TRBJ2-3; 8 bases fit TRBD2. The length of the CDR3 is 16 residues. The V gene's germline CDR1 is LGHNA and CDR2 YSLEER. The V and J ends lost 0 bases and 4 bases, in that order; junction bases with no gene match: 6. CDR3 region: CASSQDWQRGSDTQYF. The CDR3 DNA follows: TGCGCCAGCAGCCAAGACTGGCAGCGGGGGTCAGATACGCAGTATTTT.

The chain uses TRBV24-1 and TRBJ2-7; D unclear. The CDR3 consists of 13 residues. CDR1 and CDR2 (germline): KGHDR, SFDVKD. Trimming left V 3 bases short and J 3 bases short, with 8 bases between. CDR3 nucleotides: TGTGCCACCAGTGATCTCTACAGCTACGAGCAGTACTTC. Its protein is CATSDLYSYEQYF.

This clone was observed a single time. The V call is TRBV7-2, the J call TRBJ2-7, with 11 positions matching TRBD2. There are 16 residues in the CDR3. V was pared by 1 base and J by 2 bases, with 4 bases of the junction left unmatched. Germline-derived CDR1 and CDR2 are SGHTA and FQGNSA. CDR3 loop: CASSLGLAGGTYEQYF. The CDR3 coding sequence is TGTGCCAGCAGCTTAGGGCTAGCGGGGGGAACCTACGAGCAGTACTTC.

The chain uses TRBV4-1 and TRBJ1-6, with D uncertain. Between the trimmed V and J ends, which lost 1 base and 6 bases, there was a span of 13 bases. Germline CDR1 reads MGHRA; CDR2 reads YSYEKL. This CDR3 spans 16 amino acids. The CDR3 sequence is CASSQVQTQFNSPLHF. CDR3 nucleotide sequence: TGCGCCAGCAGCCAAGTTCAGACTCAGTTTAATTCACCCCTCCACTTT.

This chain connects TRBV6-6 to TRBJ2-3, with D unclear. The V end lost 11 bases, the J end lost 0 bases, and 12 bases lay between the germline ends. Looked up from germline, CDR1 is MNHNY and CDR2 is SVGAGI (reference sequence). The length of the CDR3 is 13 residues. For the CDR3, the DNA is TGTGCCCAGCGATTCACTAGCACAGATACGCAGTATTTT. Its protein product is CAQRFTSTDTQYF.

The chain recombines TRBV28 with TRBJ1-6; 7 bases agree with TRBD1. The CDR3 consists of 13 residues. V was pared by 7 bases and J by 7 bases, with 4 bases of the junction left unmatched. Looked up from germline, CDR1 is MDHEN and CDR2 is SYDVKM. The CDR3 DNA reads as TGTGCCAGCAATAGGGGGCGGAATTCACCCCTCCACTTT. Its translation is CASNRGRNSPLHF.

The chain joins TRBV20-1 to TRBJ1-1, with D possibly TRBD1 on 5 matching bases. Germline V gives CDR1 DFQATT, CDR2 SNEGSKA (reference sequence). The CDR3 contains 10 residues. V shed 8 bases and J shed 7 bases, with 11 bases lying between them. The CDR3 loop reads CSPYDSEAFF. For the CDR3, the DNA is TGCAGTCCCTACGACAGTGAAGCTTTCTTT.

Concerning this clone itself: Other DNA sequences of this sample code for an identical CDR3. The rearrangement uses TRBV6-5 and TRBJ2-1, with a tentative D call TRBD2 (6 bases). V gave up 4 bases and J gave up 2 bases, with 12 bases separating them. This CDR3 contains 15 residues. Per the germline V gene, CDR1 is MNHEY and CDR2 is SVGAGI. The DNA for the CDR3 is TGTGCCAGCAGTTTCACGGGGGTTGCCTACAATGAGCAGTTCTTC. Encoded protein: CASSFTGVAYNEQFF.

This clone came up once. The chain carries TRBV4-1 and TRBJ1-3, with D uncertain. The CDR3 length is 10 residues. Trimming removed 6 bases from V and 7 bases from J, with 4 bases in between. Germline V gene data show CDR1 as MGHRA and CDR2 as YSYEKL. The CDR3 protein is CASRGNTIYF. Written as DNA, the CDR3 is TGCGCCAGCAGAGGGAACACCATATATTTT.

This clone showed up just a few times. The J gene is TRBJ2-2, the V gene TRBV5-1; TRBD1 might be the D (5 bases). V was cut by 0 bases and J by 1 base, with 10 bases left in between. CDR1 SGHRS and CDR2 YFSETQ come from the germline V gene. This CDR3 region has 16 residues. CDR3: CASSLEGHRNTGELFF. The CDR3 DNA is TGCGCCAGCAGCTTGGAAGGACACAGGAACACCGGGGAGCTGTTTTTT.

The rearrangement uses TRBV6-1 and TRBJ2-7, with 7 bases matching TRBD1. Germline values: CDR1 MNHNS, CDR2 SASEGT. There are 15 residues in the CDR3. Trimming at V came to 0 bases and at J to 1 base, leaving 3 bases not matched to a gene. This CDR3 reads CASSEATGASYEQYF. The CDR3 nucleotides read TGTGCCAGCAGTGAAGCAACAGGGGCTTCCTACGAGCAGTACTTC.

J is TRBJ2-7 and V is TRBV3-1 (or the pseudogene TRBV3-2); TRBD1 matches at 7 bases. Per germline, CDR1 LGHDT and CDR2 YNNKEL (reference sequence). Trimming cost V 2 bases and J 2 bases; bases outside gene matches: 6. The CDR3 is made up of 15 amino acids. CDR3 sequence (DNA): TGTGCCAGCAGCCAAAGGGACAGAAGCCCCTACGAGCAGTACTTC. It codes for CASSQRDRSPYEQYF.

The chain is built from TRBV7-3 and TRBJ2-1, with TRBD2 identical over 9 bases. V was clipped by 2 bases and J by 0 bases; unmatched bases: 11. This CDR3 is built from 19 residues. Germline V gene data show CDR1 as SGHTA and CDR2 as FQGTGA. Here the CDR3 reads CASSLLAGDKGSSYNEQFF. Written as DNA, the CDR3 is TGTGCCAGCAGCTTATTAGCGGGGGACAAAGGTAGCTCCTACAATGAGCAGTTCTTC.

The chain is built from TRBV7-9 and TRBJ2-7; 8 nucleotides line up with TRBD2. The junction had 2 bases not matched to a gene; V was cut back by 5 bases and J by 5 bases. CDR3 length equals 12 residues. CDR1 is SEHNR and CDR2 is FQNEAQ in the germline V gene (reference sequence). The CDR3 nucleotides are TGTGCCAGCAGCCCCGGGAGGGACGAGCAGTACTTC. This sequence encodes CASSPGRDEQYF.

This clone was found once. The chain links TRBV6-6 to TRBJ2-2; 7 bases fit TRBD1. Germline lookup yields CDR1 MNHNY and CDR2 SVGAGI (reference sequence). V shed 6 bases, J shed 6 bases, and the junction held 4 bases outside the gene matches. CDR3 size: 13 residues. The chain's CDR3 is CASSRDSAGELFF. The CDR3 nucleotides are TGTGCCAGCAGCCGGGACAGCGCCGGGGAGCTGTTTTTT.

The gene calls are TRBV3-1 (or the pseudogene TRBV3-2) and TRBJ2-2; TRBD1 aligns across 7 bases. J lost 8 bases, V lost 1 base, and 4 bases had no gene match. CDR3 length equals 14 residues. CDR1 and CDR2 from the germline V gene are LGHDT and YNNKEL (reference sequence). CDR3 amino acids: CASSQADREGELFF. The CDR3 nucleotides are TGTGCCAGCAGCCAAGCCGACAGGGAAGGGGAGCTGTTTTTT.

V gene TRBV29-1 combines with J gene TRBJ1-2, with 7 nucleotides matching TRBD1. Germline V gene data show CDR1 as SQVTM and CDR2 as ANQGSEA. This CDR3 has 13 amino acids. J lost 4 bases, V lost 7 bases, and 9 bases had no gene match. The CDR3 DNA is TGCAGCGCCACCGGAGGGGGCGGCTATGGCTACACCTTC. It is translated as CSATGGGGYGYTF.

The genes are TRBV19 and TRBJ1-6; D may be TRBD1 (6 bases). CDR1 and CDR2 (germline): LNHDA, SQIVND (reference sequence). The ends were cut back, 6 bases at V and 6 bases at J, with 12 bases in the middle. This CDR3 is 14 amino acids long. CDR3 residues: CASRMDSTNSPLHF. DNA for the CDR3: TGTGCCAGTAGGATGGACAGTACTAATTCACCCCTCCACTTT.